The 22 T cell receptor beta chains in this list originate from one sample, sequenced in a study of cytomegalovirus exposure and HLA in healthy donors. TCRdb's table, derived via immunoSEQ multiplex PCR, lists solely in-frame clones and lacks some. The top ten hold about 2.7% of the sample, which has approximately 210,000 clones, just over 85% seen once. Sequencing used PBMCs. The receptors were sampled from a woman younger than 35 in good health and CMV-seronegative.

J is TRBJ1-4 and V is TRBV27, with a tentative D call TRBD1 (5 bases). Germline V gives CDR1 MNHEY, CDR2 SMNVEV (reference sequence). V was cut by 9 bases and J by 1 base, with 12 bases left in between. This CDR3 spans 14 amino acids. CDR3 nucleotide sequence: TGTGCCAGTCGGAGGGGAGAAACTAATGAAAAACTGTTTTTT. As protein: CASRRGETNEKLFF.

The chain carries TRBV6-1 and TRBJ2-7; a possible D gene is TRBD1 (6 bases). This CDR3 is 15 amino acids long. Germline CDR1 MNHNS, CDR2 SASEGT. V lost 2 bases and J lost 4, with 15 bases in between. CDR3 nucleotide sequence: TGTGCCAGCAGTGAATTCTCGGCAGGGGATTACGAGCAGTACTTC. Protein product: CASSEFSAGDYEQYF.

This rearrangement joins TRBV2 to TRBJ1-1; possible D gene TRBD1, 5 bases. Trimming removed 1 base at V and 4 bases at J, with 13 bases between. The CDR3 covers 15 residues. Germline CDR1 is SNHLY and CDR2 is FYNNEI. This CDR3 reads CASSEVQGLTTEAFF. CDR3 DNA sequence: TGTGCCAGCAGTGAAGTCCAGGGACTGACCACTGAAGCTTTCTTT.

About this clone itself: Other DNA sequences from this sample encode an identical CDR3 as well. V usage is TRBV4-1 and J usage is TRBJ2-7, with 11 bases matching TRBD2. CDR1 is MGHRA, CDR2 YSYEKL, per germline. V dropped 0 bases and J dropped 4; count of bases not matched to a gene: 5. The CDR3 has 16 residues. The CDR3 sequence: CASSQDVGTSGYEQYF. The DNA for the CDR3 is TGCGCCAGCAGCCAAGATGTTGGGACTAGCGGATACGAGCAGTACTTC.

This clone came up a few times. Written as DNA, the CDR3 is TGTGCCAGCGGTAAGCGGGATGACACCGGGGAGCTGTTTTTT. Translated: CASGKRDDTGELFF. This chain connects TRBV2 to TRBJ2-2; TRBD2 matches at 7 bases. The CDR3 has 14 residues. Trimming cost V 8 bases and J 3 bases; bases outside gene matches: 6. Per germline, CDR1 SNHLY and CDR2 FYNNEI.

The V call is TRBV19, the J call TRBJ1-1; a possible D gene is TRBD1 (5 bases). The CDR3 sequence is 15 residues long. Trimming pared 3 bases from V and 1 base from J, leaving 12 bases between. Germline values: CDR1 LNHDA, CDR2 SQIVND (reference sequence). The CDR3 loop is CASSILPGGNTEAFF. The CDR3 DNA reads as TGTGCCAGTAGTATTCTCCCGGGGGGGAACACTGAAGCTTTCTTT.

V is TRBV6-5 and J is TRBJ2-7, with D perhaps matching TRBD2 (5 bases). The CDR3 has 13 amino acids. Germline V gives CDR1 MNHEY, CDR2 SVGAGI. Trimming shortened V by 7 bases and J by 3 bases, and 13 bases separated the two germline ends. DNA for the CDR3: TGTGCCAGCAAGCTGGCGGGCCGCTACGAGCAGTACTTC. This translates into CASKLAGRYEQYF.

This chain joins TRBV6-1 and TRBJ2-1; perhaps TRBD2 as D (5 bases). CDR1 and CDR2 from the germline V gene are MNHNS and SASEGT. CDR3 length equals 14 residues. The V end lost 10 bases, the J end lost 2 bases, and 15 bases lay between the germline ends. CDR3 region: CATRGLAAYNEQFF. The CDR3 DNA reads TGTGCCACCCGTGGGCTAGCCGCCTACAATGAGCAGTTCTTC.

CDR3 amino acids: CASSPRIEYEQYF. The CDR3 region has the DNA TGTGCCAGCAGCCCCCGTATTGAGTACGAGCAGTACTTC. This chain joins TRBV27 and TRBJ2-7; D is uncertain. Per the germline V gene, CDR1 is MNHEY and CDR2 is SMNVEV (reference sequence). V was shortened by 6 bases and J by 4 bases, with 13 bases between the two germline ends. This CDR3 has 13 amino acids.

The gene calls are TRBV13 and TRBJ2-7, with 12 bases aligning to TRBD2. The CDR3 totals 17 residues. From germline, CDR1 is PRHDT and CDR2 FYEKMQ (reference sequence). The J segment lost 4 bases and the V segment lost 5 bases, leaving 12 bases of the junction unmatched. CDR3 nucleotides: TGTGCCAGCAGCCTAAGACTAGCGGGAGCTCCCATGTACGAGCAGTACTTC. The encoded protein is CASSLRLAGAPMYEQYF.

A few counts support this clone. The genes are TRBV7-6 and TRBJ1-5; D not certain. Germline assignment: CDR1 SGHVS and CDR2 FNYEAQ. Deletions cut 5 bases from V and 3 bases from J, with 20 bases between. The CDR3 length is 17 residues. CDR3 in DNA: TGTGCCAGCAGCCCTACCGTTGAGGGAAGGGACAATCAGCCCCAGCATTTT. Translation gives CASSPTVEGRDNQPQHF. Together with reference TRBV7-6 and TRBJ1-5, the CDR3 gives the full variable domain: GAGVSQSPRYKVTKRGQDVALRCDPISGHVSLYWYRQALGQGPEFLTYFNYEAQQDKSGLPNDRFSAERPEGSISTLTIQRTEQRDSAMYRCASSPTVEGRDNQPQHFGDGTRLSIL.

The rearrangement links TRBV18 to TRBJ2-7, with 8 bases aligning to TRBD1. The germline V gene encodes CDR1 KGHSH and CDR2 LQKENI. The CDR3 length is 13 residues. Unmatched junction bases numbered 4, after V lost 3 bases and J lost 6 bases. In nucleotides, the CDR3 is TGTGCCAGCTCACCGAATACAGGGGGCGAGCAGTACTTC. Its protein product is CASSPNTGGEQYF.

The chain joins TRBV19 to TRBJ1-1; 7 bases agree with TRBD1. The CDR3 length is 15 residues. V was pared by 3 bases and J by 5 bases, with 9 bases of the junction left unmatched. CDR1 is LNHDA, CDR2 SQIVND, per germline (reference sequence). The CDR3 is CASSIRQGNRTEAFF. The DNA for the CDR3 is TGTGCCAGTAGTATCAGACAGGGAAATCGGACTGAAGCTTTCTTT.

The CDR3 sequence: CASSPIGSPYGYTF. CDR3 DNA sequence: TGTGCCAGCAGTCCCATAGGGAGCCCTTATGGCTACACCTTC. This chain joins TRBV28 and TRBJ1-2; D gene unclear. This CDR3 has 14 amino acids. The V and J ends lost 5 bases and 5 bases respectively, with 15 bases between them. CDR1 and CDR2 (germline): MDHEN, SYDVKM.

The chain joins TRBV29-1 to TRBJ1-5; possible D gene TRBD1, 5 bases. V was pared by 4 bases and J by 4 bases, with 11 bases between. The germline gives CDR1 SQVTM, CDR2 ANQGSEA. There are 13 residues in the CDR3. In nucleotides, the CDR3 is TGCAGCGTTGCGGGGGTGGGGAATCAGCCCCAGCATTTT. Amino acids: CSVAGVGNQPQHF. Looking up the rest from reference TRBV29-1 and TRBJ1-5 gives the full variable domain: SAVISQKPSRDICQRGTSLTIQCQVDSQVTMMFWYRQQPGQSLTLIATANQGSEATYESGFVIDKFPISRPNLTFSTLTVSNMSPEDSSIYLCSVAGVGNQPQHFGDGTRLSIL.

The chain is built from TRBV7-9 and TRBJ1-2; 9 nucleotides line up with TRBD1. This CDR3 is 17 amino acids long. V was clipped by 5 bases and J by 3 bases; unmatched bases: 13. The germline V gene encodes CDR1 SEHNR and CDR2 FQNEAQ (reference sequence). CDR3 sequence: CASSSVGTGTFYYGYTF. The DNA for the CDR3 is TGTGCCAGCAGCAGTGTCGGGACAGGGACTTTCTACTATGGCTACACCTTC.

The chain has TRBV2 and TRBJ2-7, with D perhaps matching TRBD2 (6 bases). This CDR3 is built from 15 residues. V lost 1 base and J 5 bases, leaving 15 bases between the germline ends. Germline loops: CDR1 SNHLY, CDR2 FYNNEI. This CDR3 is CASSEVGLARNEQYF. The CDR3 bases are TGTGCCAGCAGTGAAGTAGGCCTAGCGCGGAACGAGCAGTACTTC.

The gene calls are TRBV9 and TRBJ2-2, with D maybe TRBD2 (6 bases). Deletions cut 3 bases from V and 1 base from J, with 19 bases between. CDR1 SGDLS and CDR2 YYNGEE come from the germline V gene. CDR3 length equals 18 residues. The CDR3 here is CASSASRTGTLNTGELFF. The CDR3 nucleotides read TGTGCCAGCAGCGCGAGCCGAACGGGGACTTTGAACACCGGGGAGCTGTTTTTT.

The rearrangement joins TRBV11-2 to TRBJ2-7; 11 bases map to TRBD2. The CDR3 totals 18 residues. With V trimmed by 1 base and J by 0 bases, 8 bases remained unmatched. Germline V lookup: CDR1 SGHAT, CDR2 FQNNGV. The CDR3 region is CASSLGTSGPKSSYEQYF. The DNA for the CDR3 is TGTGCCAGCAGCTTAGGGACTAGCGGGCCTAAGAGCTCCTACGAGCAGTACTTC.

The chain uses TRBV6-1 and TRBJ2-3, with D possibly matching TRBD1 (8 bases). V was trimmed by 4 bases and J by 1 base, leaving 15 bases between them. The CDR3 contains 16 residues. Germline CDR1 is MNHNS and CDR2 is SASEGT. The CDR3 is CASSVDRGGGTDTQYF. CDR3 DNA sequence: TGTGCCAGCAGTGTTGACAGGGGAGGGGGCACAGATACGCAGTATTTT.

This clone was counted a few times. This CDR3 reads CASSFRGTEAFF. CDR3 in DNA: TGTGCCAGTAGTTTCCGGGGCACTGAAGCTTTCTTT. V usage is TRBV19 and J usage is TRBJ1-1; D is undetermined. The CDR3 contains 12 residues. Germline CDR1 and CDR2: LNHDA and SQIVND (reference sequence). The ends were cut back, 5 bases at V and 4 bases at J, with 8 bases in the middle.

The chain combines TRBV11-2 with TRBJ2-7, with 11 bases identical to TRBD2. CDR1 and CDR2 from the germline V gene are SGHAT and FQNNGV. The CDR3 consists of 16 residues. J gave up 4 bases and V 5 bases, and 10 bases lay outside the gene matches. CDR3 coding DNA: TGTGCCAGCAGCGCCGGAACTAGCGGGAGAAGATACGAGCAGTACTTC. The encoded protein is CASSAGTSGRRYEQYF.